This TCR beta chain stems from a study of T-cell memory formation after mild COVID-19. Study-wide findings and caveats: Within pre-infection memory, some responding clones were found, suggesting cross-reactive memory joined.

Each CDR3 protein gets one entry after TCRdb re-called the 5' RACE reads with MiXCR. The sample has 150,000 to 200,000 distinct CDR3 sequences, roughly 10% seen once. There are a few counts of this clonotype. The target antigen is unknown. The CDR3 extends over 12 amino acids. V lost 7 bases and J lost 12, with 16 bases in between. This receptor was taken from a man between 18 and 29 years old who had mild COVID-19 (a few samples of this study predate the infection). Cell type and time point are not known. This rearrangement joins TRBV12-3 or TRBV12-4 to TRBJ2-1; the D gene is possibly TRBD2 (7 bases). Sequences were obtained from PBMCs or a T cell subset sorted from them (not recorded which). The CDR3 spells CASTLEGGGQFF. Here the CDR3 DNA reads TGTGCCAGCACCCTAGAGGGGGGGGGGCAGTTCTTC.